This T cell receptor beta chain was observed in a study of cytomegalovirus exposure and HLA in healthy donors. The CDR3 length is 16 residues. CDR1 is SGDLS, CDR2 YYNGEE, per germline. Trimming cost V 0 bases and J 12 bases, with 22 bases left between them. Researchers ran the PCR with 60 Vbeta and 13 Jbeta primers. Profiled with immunoSEQ multiplex PCR; TCRdb holds only in-frame clones, not every one. The data hold about 210,000 clones, with around 76% observed a single time. This chain links TRBV9 with TRBJ1-3; the D gene is possibly TRBD1 (6 bases). The material sequenced was PBMCs. This TCR came from a man aged 40-49 years in good health and CMV-seropositive. The DNA of the CDR3 is TGTGCCAGCAGCGTAGACTTGGGCCAGGGGTGGCAGAACATATATTTT. The encoded protein is CASSVDLGQGWQNIYF. Together with reference TRBV9 and TRBJ1-3, the CDR3 gives the full variable domain: DSGVTQTPKHLITATGQRVTLRCSPRSGDLSVYWYQQSLDQGLQFLIQYYNGEERAKGNILERFSAQQFPDLHSELNLSSLELGDSALYFCASSVDLGQGWQNIYFGEGSWLTVV.